This is a list of T cell receptor beta chains from one sample in a study of cytomegalovirus exposure and HLA in healthy donors. Measured with immunoSEQ multiplex PCR; TCRdb has only the in-frame clones, and not every one. The sample lists roughly 100,000 clones; under 85% were seen once. Sequencing was carried out using PBMCs. The receptors were sampled from a man younger than 35 in good health and CMV-seronegative. Both conserved end residues are part of each CDR3. Fields, in order: V gene, J gene, clone size, D gene, CDR3 protein, CDR3 DNA. D genes are given only for firm matches. Only part of the rows carry a size: once, few, many, or a class if the clone is expanded.

V: TRBV30
J: TRBJ2-1
size: .
D: TRBD1
CDR3: CAWDRGYNEQFF
DNA: TGTGCCTGGGACAGGGGGTACAATGAGCAGTTCTTC

V: TRBV6-1
J: TRBJ2-1
size: few
D: .
CDR3: CASSEPLRGFYNEQFF
DNA: TGTGCCAGCAGTGAACCGCTTAGGGGCTTCTACAATGAGCAGTTCTTC

V: TRBV5-6
J: TRBJ1-1
size: .
D: .
CDR3: CASSFQVNTEAFF
DNA: TGTGCCAGCAGCTTTCAGGTTAACACTGAAGCTTTCTTT

V: TRBV4-3
J: TRBJ2-6
size: .
D: .
CDR3: CASSQDQGPGANVLTF
DNA: TGCGCCAGCAGCCAAGATCAGGGGCCCGGGGCCAACGTCCTGACTTTC

V: TRBV7-2
J: TRBJ1-4
size: .
D: TRBD1
CDR3: CASSLGQGNEKLFF
DNA: TGTGCCAGCAGCTTAGGACAGGGAAATGAAAAACTGTTTTTT

V: TRBV6-5
J: TRBJ1-4
size: few
D: TRBD1
CDR3: CASSYVGQGDEKLFF
DNA: TGTGCCAGCAGTTACGTAGGACAGGGTGATGAAAAACTGTTTTTT

V: TRBV5-6
J: TRBJ2-1
size: .
D: .
CDR3: CASSLGVLVNEQFF
DNA: TGTGCCAGCAGCTTGGGTGTACTAGTCAATGAGCAGTTCTTC

V: TRBV7-3
J: TRBJ2-2
size: .
D: TRBD2
CDR3: CASSPYGGTNTNTGELFF
DNA: TGTGCCAGCAGCCCTTACGGAGGGACTAACACGAACACCGGGGAGCTGTTTTTT

V: TRBV4-3
J: TRBJ2-2
size: .
D: TRBD2
CDR3: CASSPTSSGRAPGELFF
DNA: TGCGCCAGCAGCCCGACCTCTAGCGGGAGGGCCCCCGGGGAGCTGTTTTTT

V: TRBV7-2
J: TRBJ2-7
size: .
D: TRBD2
CDR3: CASSWTSGRYEQYF
DNA: TGTGCCAGCAGCTGGACTAGCGGGCGCTACGAGCAGTACTTC

V: TRBV6-5
J: TRBJ2-7
size: .
D: TRBD1
CDR3: CASSYPGQGSGEQYF
DNA: TGTGCCAGCAGTTACCCTGGACAGGGGTCCGGCGAGCAGTACTTC

V: TRBV28
J: TRBJ2-3
size: .
D: .
CDR3: CASSLGSGTQYF
DNA: TGTGCCAGCAGTTTGGGCTCAGGTACGCAGTATTTT

V: TRBV7-3
J: TRBJ2-3
size: .
D: TRBD2
CDR3: CASTPGPAGGPSSTDTQYF
DNA: TGTGCCAGCACCCCAGGTCCAGCGGGAGGTCCCTCTAGCACAGATACGCAGTATTTT

V: TRBV9
J: TRBJ1-2
size: .
D: .
CDR3: CASSVPQPGHPGYTF
DNA: TGTGCCAGCAGCGTCCCACAACCGGGACATCCGGGCTACACCTTC

V: TRBV5-1
J: TRBJ2-2
size: .
D: .
CDR3: CASSKQDTGELFF
DNA: TGCGCCAGCAGCAAACAGGATACCGGGGAGCTGTTTTTT

V: TRBV19
J: TRBJ2-7
size: .
D: TRBD2
CDR3: CASSIWGGGAYEQYF
DNA: TGTGCCAGTAGTATTTGGGGCGGGGGTGCCTACGAGCAGTACTTC

V: TRBV7-9
J: TRBJ2-3
size: once
D: .
CDR3: CASSQDGQDRDTQYF
DNA: TGTGCCAGCAGCCAGGACGGACAAGATCGGGATACGCAGTATTTT

V: TRBV6-5
J: TRBJ2-7
size: .
D: TRBD2
CDR3: CASSAPAGGSYEQYF
DNA: TGTGCCAGCAGCGCGCCAGCGGGAGGCTCCTACGAGCAGTACTTC

V: TRBV6-5
J: TRBJ1-2
size: .
D: TRBD1
CDR3: CASSRLDRPLFF
DNA: TGTGCCAGCAGTCGACTGGACAGGCCTCTCTTCTTC

V: TRBV7-8
J: TRBJ2-7
size: .
D: .
CDR3: CASSHTGYEQYF
DNA: TGTGCCAGCAGCCATACGGGATACGAGCAGTACTTC

V: TRBV11-3
J: TRBJ2-1
size: .
D: TRBD2
CDR3: CASSQLAGVRNEQFF
DNA: TGTGCCAGCAGCCAACTAGCGGGAGTACGCAATGAGCAGTTCTTC

V: TRBV12-5
J: TRBJ2-2
size: .
D: TRBD2
CDR3: CASGPLSGRGTGELFF
DNA: TGTGCTAGTGGTCCCCTAAGCGGGAGAGGAACCGGGGAGCTGTTTTTT

V: TRBV7-9
J: TRBJ1-3
size: .
D: .
CDR3: CASSLGTAGNTIYF
DNA: TGTGCCAGCAGCTTAGGGACAGCTGGAAACACCATATATTTT

V: TRBV5-1
J: TRBJ2-2
size: .
D: .
CDR3: CASSSPSLPGTGELFF
DNA: TGCGCCAGCAGCAGTCCTAGTCTCCCGGGCACCGGGGAGCTGTTTTTT

V: TRBV19
J: TRBJ1-4
size: .
D: TRBD1
CDR3: CASRTGPTNEKLFF
DNA: TGTGCCAGCCGGACAGGACCAACTAATGAAAAACTGTTTTTT

V: TRBV7-2
J: TRBJ1-5
size: .
D: .
CDR3: CASSRTVNQPQHF
DNA: TGTGCCAGCAGCCGGACAGTCAATCAGCCCCAGCATTTT

V: TRBV30
J: TRBJ1-4
size: .
D: .
CDR3: CAWSVGRAEKLFF
DNA: TGTGCCTGGAGTGTGGGGAGAGCTGAAAAACTGTTTTTT

V: TRBV9
J: TRBJ1-2
size: .
D: .
CDR3: CASSPDRDTIYGYTF
DNA: TGTGCCAGCAGCCCCGATCGGGACACTATTTATGGCTACACCTTC

V: TRBV28
J: TRBJ1-1
size: .
D: .
CDR3: CASSRPGNTEAFF
DNA: TGTGCCAGCAGTCGTCCGGGGAACACTGAAGCTTTCTTT

V: TRBV12-5
J: TRBJ1-2
size: .
D: .
CDR3: CASAWGGGDYGYTF
DNA: TGTGCTAGTGCCTGGGGAGGGGGGGACTATGGCTACACCTTC

V: TRBV5-8
J: TRBJ2-7
size: .
D: TRBD1
CDR3: CASSSTGTGGGTEQYF
DNA: TGTGCCAGCAGCTCCACCGGGACAGGGGGAGGTACTGAGCAGTACTTC

V: TRBV11-1
J: TRBJ2-3
size: .
D: TRBD2
CDR3: CASSSVWEGVSHTQYF
DNA: TGTGCCAGCAGCTCGGTGTGGGAGGGAGTCTCACATACGCAGTATTTT

V: TRBV19
J: TRBJ1-5
size: .
D: .
CDR3: CASSISGRSNQPQHF
DNA: TGTGCCAGTAGTATCTCGGGGAGAAGCAATCAGCCCCAGCATTTT

V: TRBV19
J: TRBJ2-7
size: once
D: TRBD2
CDR3: CASTTGTSGTYEQYF
DNA: TGTGCCAGTACCACCGGGACTAGCGGTACCTACGAGCAGTACTTC

V: TRBV25-1
J: TRBJ1-1
size: .
D: TRBD1
CDR3: CASSERGTGGTEAFF
DNA: TGTGCCAGCAGTGAAAGAGGGACAGGGGGAACTGAAGCTTTCTTT

V: TRBV6-1
J: TRBJ2-5
size: .
D: TRBD2
CDR3: CASSEEVAGRETQYF
DNA: TGTGCCAGCAGTGAAGAGGTAGCGGGTCGAGAGACCCAGTACTTC

V: TRBV23-1
J: TRBJ2-6
size: .
D: .
CDR3: CASSQYRSSGANVLTF
DNA: TGCGCCAGCAGTCAATACCGCAGCTCTGGGGCCAACGTCCTGACTTTC

V: TRBV18
J: TRBJ2-7
size: .
D: .
CDR3: CASSRGTPPVEQYF
DNA: TGTGCCAGCTCCCGGGGGACCCCTCCCGTCGAGCAGTACTTC

V: TRBV7-2
J: TRBJ2-1
size: .
D: TRBD2
CDR3: CASSLEVAGYNEQFF
DNA: TGTGCCAGCAGCTTAGAGGTAGCGGGTTACAATGAGCAGTTCTTC

V: TRBV7-2
J: TRBJ2-7
size: .
D: TRBD2
CDR3: CASSGLAGGVSSYEQYF
DNA: TGTGCCAGCTCCGGACTAGCGGGAGGTGTAAGCTCCTACGAGCAGTACTTC

V: TRBV10-2
J: TRBJ2-7
size: .
D: .
CDR3: CASSESKRYSYEQYF
DNA: TGCGCCAGCAGTGAGTCCAAGCGGTATTCCTACGAGCAGTACTTC

V: TRBV2
J: TRBJ2-7
size: .
D: .
CDR3: CASSEREYHEQYF
DNA: TGTGCCAGCAGTGAACGGGAGTACCACGAGCAGTACTTC

V: TRBV18
J: TRBJ2-5
size: .
D: .
CDR3: CASSPRRETQYF
DNA: TGTGCCAGCTCACCACGCAGAGAGACCCAGTACTTC

V: TRBV4-3
J: TRBJ2-1
size: .
D: TRBD1
CDR3: CASSQTRGILEFF
DNA: TGCGCCAGCAGCCAAACCAGGGGGATCTTGGAGTTCTTC

V: TRBV19
J: TRBJ2-3
size: once
D: .
CDR3: CASRPIGGGTTDTQYF
DNA: TGTGCCAGTAGGCCGATAGGGGGAGGGACCACAGATACGCAGTATTTT

V: TRBV19
J: TRBJ1-5
size: .
D: TRBD1
CDR3: CASGTDSNQPQHF
DNA: TGTGCCTCCGGGACAGATAGCAATCAGCCCCAGCATTTT

V: TRBV6-5
J: TRBJ1-2
size: .
D: TRBD1
CDR3: CASSPRQGSSGYTF
DNA: TGTGCCAGCAGCCCGAGACAGGGGTCGTCTGGCTACACCTTC

V: TRBV25-1
J: TRBJ1-5
size: .
D: TRBD1
CDR3: CASNGGQGNQPQHF
DNA: TGTGCCAGCAACGGAGGACAGGGCAATCAGCCCCAGCATTTT

V: TRBV19
J: TRBJ2-1
size: .
D: TRBD1
CDR3: CASSPDRSSYNEQFF
DNA: TGTGCCAGTAGTCCGGACAGGAGCTCCTACAATGAGCAGTTCTTC